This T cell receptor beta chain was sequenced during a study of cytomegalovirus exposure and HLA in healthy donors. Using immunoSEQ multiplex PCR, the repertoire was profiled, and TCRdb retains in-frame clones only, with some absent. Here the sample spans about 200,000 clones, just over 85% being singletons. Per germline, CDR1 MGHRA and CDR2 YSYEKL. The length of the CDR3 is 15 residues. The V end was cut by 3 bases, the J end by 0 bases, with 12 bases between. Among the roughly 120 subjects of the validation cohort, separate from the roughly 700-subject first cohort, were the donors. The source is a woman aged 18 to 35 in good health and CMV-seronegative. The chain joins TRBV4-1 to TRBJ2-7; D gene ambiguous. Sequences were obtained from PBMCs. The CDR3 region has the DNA TGCGCCAGCAGCCACGGTACAGACCTCTCCTACGAGCAGTACTTC. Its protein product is CASSHGTDLSYEQYF.